Listed below are T cell receptor beta chains from one sample, sequenced in a study of circulating tumor DNA in untreated peripheral T-cell lymphoma. TCRdb keeps only in-frame clones here, not all; method: immunoSEQ multiplex PCR. The table records roughly 9,000 clones, about 82% of them present only once. Specimen: tumor tissue. The receptors were gathered from a human donor with peripheral T-cell lymphoma. Both conserved end residues are trimmed from each CDR3. Fields, in order: J gene, V gene, D gene, CDR3 protein. D genes are given only for firm matches.

J gene: TRBJ1-5
V gene: TRBV12-5
D gene: TRBD1
CDR3 protein: ASGAGTGTDSNQPQH

J gene: TRBJ2-3
V gene: TRBV19
D gene: -
CDR3 protein: ASSTSRVDTQY

J gene: TRBJ2-5
V gene: TRBV7-6
D gene: -
CDR3 protein: ASSLGRWGSYQETQY

J gene: TRBJ1-2
V gene: TRBV19
D gene: -
CDR3 protein: ASSGGGSGYT

J gene: TRBJ2-7
V gene: TRBV14
D gene: -
CDR3 protein: ASSQVYEQY

J gene: TRBJ1-2
V gene: TRBV30
D gene: TRBD1
CDR3 protein: AWSSGTGTGNYGYT

J gene: TRBJ2-5
V gene: TRBV25-1
D gene: TRBD1
CDR3 protein: ASSLGTGMETQY

J gene: TRBJ1-1
V gene: TRBV7-7
D gene: TRBD1
CDR3 protein: ASSQGQGMNTEAF

J gene: TRBJ1-5
V gene: TRBV19
D gene: -
CDR3 protein: ASSIEGSDYNQPQH

J gene: TRBJ1-5
V gene: TRBV5-1
D gene: -
CDR3 protein: ASSLEGNNQPQH

J gene: TRBJ2-2
V gene: TRBV19
D gene: TRBD2
CDR3 protein: ASSTVSGVHTGELF

J gene: TRBJ2-7
V gene: TRBV7-6
D gene: TRBD1
CDR3 protein: ASSSGQGGYEQY

J gene: TRBJ2-3
V gene: TRBV18
D gene: -
CDR3 protein: ASSPSKDTQY

J gene: TRBJ1-2
V gene: TRBV6-8
D gene: -
CDR3 protein: ASHSGRVYGYT

J gene: TRBJ1-5
V gene: TRBV19
D gene: -
CDR3 protein: ASSILPDYSNQPQH

J gene: TRBJ1-5
V gene: TRBV11-3
D gene: -
CDR3 protein: ASSFSDFNQPQH

J gene: TRBJ1-6
V gene: TRBV23-1
D gene: -
CDR3 protein: ASSQSQHRSSPLH

J gene: TRBJ2-2
V gene: TRBV28
D gene: -
CDR3 protein: ASSHHTPTSAGELF

J gene: TRBJ1-1
V gene: TRBV19
D gene: TRBD1
CDR3 protein: ASKKDRAANTEAF

J gene: TRBJ2-3
V gene: TRBV11-3
D gene: TRBD2
CDR3 protein: ASSFNSGGTTDTQY

J gene: TRBJ1-2
V gene: TRBV19
D gene: -
CDR3 protein: ASRENYGYT

J gene: TRBJ1-3
V gene: TRBV19
D gene: TRBD1
CDR3 protein: ASIPQEGPGQYSGNTIY

J gene: TRBJ2-1
V gene: TRBV6-8
D gene: TRBD1
CDR3 protein: ASSYDRGNEQF

J gene: TRBJ1-6
V gene: TRBV6-8
D gene: TRBD1
CDR3 protein: ASSWEGAGSPLH

J gene: TRBJ1-4
V gene: TRBV11-3
D gene: -
CDR3 protein: ASSLLTTNEKLF

J gene: TRBJ2-2
V gene: TRBV14
D gene: -
CDR3 protein: ASSQVTGISGLTGELF

J gene: TRBJ1-5
V gene: TRBV19
D gene: -
CDR3 protein: ASSIGPRVEINQPQH

J gene: TRBJ2-5
V gene: TRBV6-8
D gene: -
CDR3 protein: ASSYPALGETQY

J gene: TRBJ1-5
V gene: TRBV7-6
D gene: -
CDR3 protein: ASSFSGFSNQPQH

J gene: TRBJ1-6
V gene: TRBV21-1
D gene: -
CDR3 protein: ASSGDRGVYNSPLH

J gene: TRBJ1-4
V gene: TRBV30
D gene: -
CDR3 protein: AWKGNNEKLF

J gene: TRBJ2-7
V gene: TRBV18
D gene: -
CDR3 protein: ASSPGPEEQY

J gene: TRBJ1-2
V gene: TRBV1
D gene: -
CDR3 protein: ASSPALRGINYGYT

J gene: TRBJ1-4
V gene: TRBV6-8
D gene: -
CDR3 protein: ASSYSVKDSFNEKLF

J gene: TRBJ1-1
V gene: TRBV29-1
D gene: -
CDR3 protein: SVHTGLTEAF